The T cell receptor (beta chain) described here comes from a study of early T cells in non-severe SARS-CoV-2 infection (dated by TCRdb to the early 2020s). The study in broad terms: Bulk RNA from unsorted whole blood was used for TCR sequencing, so alpha and beta chains could not be paired.

The study was a case-control design nested within a healthcare worker cohort in London, UK, with weekly nasopharyngeal swab PCR tests and blood sampling. Healthcare workers were recruited between 23 and 31 March 2020, during the week of the UK lockdown, and were followed weekly for up to about 16 weeks. CDR1 is given as SGHVS and CDR2 as FQNEAQ, both from the germline V gene. V is pruned by 5 bases and J by 7 bases, leaving 6 bases of the junction without a gene match. The CDR3 sequence holds 14 residues, the cysteine and phenylalanine included. Kept here is only the CDR3 DNA, which spans 42 bases and is read in frame from base 1. Only one count was recorded for this clonotype. The antigen this receptor binds is unknown. The sample holds no much larger clone one base away, and base qualities are not on file. A lone read is weak support. Library generation was performed with 5' RACE. Instrument used: NextSeq 500. In the TCR library protocol, unique molecular identifiers were attached to individual cDNA molecules to correct for PCR bias and sequencing error. Sequencing covered both TCR alpha and beta chains, and within each sample the abundances of alpha and beta sequences were tightly co-correlated. The study's own analysis went as follows. V gene, J gene and CDR3 annotation of TCR sequences was performed with Decombinator V4. TCRs were defined as expanded if a significant change between any two time points was detected under a Poisson model with p below 0.0001. Abundances of TCRs were expressed as counts per million after normalisation to the total number of TCRs sequenced in each sample. TRAV1-2 paired with TRAJ12, TRAJ20 or TRAJ33 defined MAIT TCRs, while TRAV10 paired with TRAJ18 defined iNKT TCRs. A search of VDJdb, accessed on 1 November 2021, was run for TCRs annotated to CMV, EBV and SARS-CoV-2, with TCRs annotated for multiple antigens excluded. The public sequencing data were trimmed at Q25 with fastp and processed into clonotypes with MiXCR by TCRdb, which kept only in-frame beta chains. Rows with a matching CDR3 protein are joined into one entry that keeps the most common DNA and genes. These V and J calls rely on TCRdb rather than the paper's analysis. The sample table records fewer than 55,000 distinct CDR3 sequences; around 8.4% of these occur just once. 4.2% of the sample is taken by the ten largest.

What the work shows at the level of the full study, not this receptor alone: VDJdb matching was skewed toward anti-spike CD8 responses and likely underestimated virus-specific expansions by missing private and CD4 specificities.

The sequence was collected from an adult who was a healthcare worker with PCR-confirmed SARS-CoV-2 infection or an uninfected control (not recorded which). The sequencing input was whole blood. The chain links TRBV7-8 with TRBJ2-2, and TRBD2 matches 8 of the central bases. The CDR3: CASSLLGGGGELFF. The DNA sequence reads TGTGCCAGCAGCCTCCTCGGGGGGGGCGGGGAGCTGTTTTTT. The CDR3, completed at both ends by the reference TRBV7-8 and TRBJ2-2 genes, gives the full variable domain GAGVSQSPRYKVAKRGQDVALRCDPISGHVSLFWYQQALGQGPEFLTYFQNEAQLDKSGLPSDRFFAERPEGSVSTLKIQRTQQEDSAVYLCASSLLGGGGELFFGEGSRLTVL.